A single sample gave rise to the 27 T cell receptor beta chains below, sequenced in a study of cytomegalovirus exposure and HLA in healthy donors. The PCR was carried out with 60 Vbeta primers and 13 Jbeta primers. Sequencing was performed with immunoSEQ multiplex PCR; in TCRdb, only in-frame clones are kept and a portion is missing. The table lists 150,000 to 200,000 clones, about three quarters of them singletons. Sequenced material: PBMCs. Receptors were obtained from a woman between 40 and 55 years old in good health and CMV-seronegative.

Only a few counts were recorded for this clone. V and J are TRBV29-1 and TRBJ2-7, with TRBD2 matching over 10 bases. The V gene end was trimmed by 3 bases and the J gene end by 2 bases; junction bases not matched to a gene: 13. The V gene's germline CDR1 is SQVTM and CDR2 ANQGSEA. CDR3 length: 17 amino acids. In nucleotides, the CDR3 is TGCAGCGTTGAGGGGGGGACTAGCGCAGGGACCCCCTACGAGCAGTACTTC. Its translation is CSVEGGTSAGTPYEQYF.

The chain has TRBV29-1 and TRBJ1-2; tentative D call: TRBD1 (6 bases). The CDR3 length is 17 residues. V lost 4 bases and J lost 7, with 28 bases in between. Germline loops: CDR1 SQVTM, CDR2 ANQGSEA. In DNA form, the CDR3 reads TGCAGCGTTGGTGACGGGCCCCGAACAGGGCCGGAAACTGGCTACACCTTC. As protein: CSVGDGPRTGPETGYTF.

The rearrangement links TRBV28 to TRBJ1-2, with 8 positions matching TRBD1. Germline V gene lookup returns CDR1 MDHEN and CDR2 SYDVKM. The junction had 7 bases not matched to a gene; V was cut back by 3 bases and J by 4 bases. CDR3 length: 15 amino acids. The CDR3 nucleotides read TGTGCCAGCAGTTTCGACAGGGGAGTCGGCTATGGCTACACCTTC. This sequence encodes CASSFDRGVGYGYTF.

The chain carries TRBV28 and TRBJ2-7; TRBD2 agrees at 7 bases. V trimming: 8 bases; J trimming: 5 bases; junction bases outside the gene matches: 12. The CDR3 totals 14 residues. Germline CDR1 MDHEN, CDR2 SYDVKM. The chain's CDR3 is CASRTSTSVNEQYV. The CDR3 bases are TGTGCCAGCCGGACTTCCACTAGCGTAAACGAGCAGTACGTC.

This chain uses TRBV19 with TRBJ1-5; 7 bases fit TRBD1. CDR3 length equals 15 residues. The trim removed 7 bases at V and 1 base at J, leaving 7 bases unmatched. Germline V gives CDR1 LNHDA, CDR2 SQIVND (reference sequence). CDR3 residues: CASNGGGGSNQPQHF. The CDR3 coding sequence is TGTGCCAGTAACGGAGGGGGCGGAAGCAATCAGCCCCAGCATTTT.

This clone was detected once. This rearrangement joins TRBV6-6 to TRBJ1-5, with D possibly matching TRBD1 (6 bases). The CDR3 runs 14 residues. V was pared by 4 bases and J by 9 bases, with 16 bases between. Germline CDR1 MNHNY, CDR2 SVGAGI (reference sequence). The CDR3 nucleotides are TGTGCCAGCAGTTTCTGGGACACCCTCGGGCCCCAGCATTTT. Residues: CASSFWDTLGPQHF.

This clone has just a few counts. The chain joins TRBV2 to TRBJ2-3; D gene uncertain. From germline, CDR1 is SNHLY and CDR2 FYNNEI. V lost 4 bases to trimming and J lost 3 bases, with 11 bases between them. The CDR3 is 14 residues long. The CDR3 here is CASSATQTTDTQYF. CDR3 bases: TGTGCCAGCAGTGCAACACAGACAACAGATACGCAGTATTTT.

This chain connects TRBV2 to TRBJ2-2, with D possibly being TRBD2 (6 bases). V lost 4 bases and J 4 bases, leaving 7 bases between the germline ends. In germline, CDR1 is SNHLY, CDR2 FYNNEI. This CDR3 region has 13 residues. In nucleotides, the CDR3 is TGTGCCAGCAGTGGGGACTTCACCGGGGAGCTGTTTTTT. Translation gives CASSGDFTGELFF.

V usage is TRBV7-2 and J usage is TRBJ1-3; D is possibly TRBD1 (5 bases). V lost 1 base and J 4 bases, leaving 14 bases between the germline ends. CDR1 SGHTA and CDR2 FQGNSA come from the germline V gene. The CDR3 covers 16 residues. CDR3 region: CASSLVIGGKGNTIYF. In DNA, the CDR3 is TGTGCCAGCAGCTTAGTGATCGGGGGAAAGGGAAACACCATATATTTT.

This clone was picked up a small number of times. J is TRBJ2-5 and V is TRBV11-3; D unclear. The length of the CDR3 is 13 residues. Germline V lookup: CDR1 SGHNT, CDR2 YENEEA. Trimming left V 9 bases short and J 8 bases short, with 19 bases between. The CDR3 is CASTLRNSRTQYF. DNA for the CDR3: TGTGCCAGTACCCTAAGAAATTCGCGAACCCAGTACTTC.

The J gene is TRBJ2-3, the V gene TRBV5-8, with D tentatively TRBD1 (5 bases). Germline CDR1 is SGHTS and CDR2 is YDEGEE. The CDR3 loop spans 15 amino acids. The germline V and J ends were trimmed by 0 bases and 6 bases, with 14 bases remaining between them. The CDR3 DNA is TGTGCCAGCAGCTTGGCAGGGTTCAAGATTGATACGCAGTATTTT. Encoded protein: CASSLAGFKIDTQYF.

This clone showed up just a few times. This chain links TRBV27 with TRBJ2-1; 8 bases agree with TRBD2. V shed 2 bases and J 2 bases; nucleotides not matched to a gene: 5. CDR1 and CDR2 from the germline V gene are MNHEY and SMNVEV (reference sequence). The CDR3 length is 16 residues. CDR3 residues: CASSLLKREPYNEQFF. In nucleotides, the CDR3 is TGTGCCAGCAGTTTACTAAAGCGGGAGCCCTACAATGAGCAGTTCTTC.

This chain uses TRBV4-1 with TRBJ1-2, with D maybe TRBD1 (5 bases). V lost 5 bases and J lost 3, with 16 bases in between. The germline CDR1 and CDR2 sequences are MGHRA and YSYEKL. CDR3 size: 15 residues. For the CDR3, the DNA is TGCGCCAGCAGCAAAGGAGGGTGGGGGGACTATGGCTACACCTTC. The encoded protein is CASSKGGWGDYGYTF.

This clone has more than one count but fewer than ten. This chain connects TRBV5-6 to TRBJ2-4, with D possibly being TRBD1 (6 bases). The germline V and J ends were trimmed by 1 base and 0 bases, with 11 bases remaining between them. CDR3 length: 16 amino acids. Per germline, CDR1 SGHDT and CDR2 YYEEEE. CDR3 region: CASSLWGLLAKNIQYF. The CDR3 coding sequence is TGTGCCAGCAGCTTGTGGGGGCTACTAGCCAAAAACATTCAGTACTTC.

J is TRBJ2-7 and V is TRBV6-1; maybe TRBD2 (5 bases). Deletions cut 0 bases from V and 9 bases from J, with 15 bases between. The CDR3 runs 14 residues. Germline loops: CDR1 MNHNS, CDR2 SASEGT. This chain's CDR3 is CASSEAGTGFVQYV. The CDR3 DNA reads TGTGCCAGCAGTGAAGCTGGAACGGGATTCGTGCAGTACGTC.

V usage is TRBV9 and J usage is TRBJ2-7, with D perhaps matching TRBD2 (6 bases). CDR1 and CDR2 from the germline V gene are SGDLS and YYNGEE. V shed 3 bases and J shed 10 bases, with 17 bases lying between them. This CDR3 has 13 residues. The CDR3 sequence: CASSAAGRRGQYF. The CDR3 DNA is TGTGCCAGCAGCGCAGCCGGGAGAAGGGGACAGTACTTC.

The gene calls are TRBV19 and TRBJ1-5; 11 bases match TRBD1. After removal of 5 bases from V and 2 bases from J, the junction contained 14 bases not matched to a gene. The CDR3 length is 19 residues. Germline loops: CDR1 LNHDA, CDR2 SQIVND (reference sequence). The CDR3, as DNA: TGTGCCAGTAGTCGGGGGACAGGGGGAAGGTGGGGAGGCAATCAGCCCCAGCATTTT. Translated, it gives CASSRGTGGRWGGNQPQHF.

The chain couples TRBV6-5 to TRBJ2-5, with D possibly TRBD2 on 6 matching bases. V shed 7 bases and J shed 7 bases, with 16 bases lying between them. Germline CDR1 MNHEY, CDR2 SVGAGI. The CDR3 spans 13 residues. CDR3 bases: TGTGCCAGCACCTGGGGGGTCCAGGGGACCCAGTACTTC. Translating it yields CASTWGVQGTQYF.

This chain joins TRBV4-1 and TRBJ1-3; D uncertain. Trimming stripped 2 bases from V and 0 bases from J, with 11 bases between. In germline, CDR1 is MGHRA, CDR2 YSYEKL. The CDR3 runs to 16 residues. The CDR3 DNA is TGCGCCAGCAGCCAACTAGAGGGAGTCTCTGGAAACACCATATATTTT. Its protein product is CASSQLEGVSGNTIYF.

The chain links TRBV18 to TRBJ1-5; D remains unclear. The germline V gene has CDR1 KGHSH and CDR2 LQKENI. V was pared by 2 bases and J by 4 bases, with 6 bases between. This CDR3 region has 13 residues. The CDR3 protein is CASSPAENQPQHF. CDR3 in DNA: TGTGCCAGCTCACCAGCGGAGAATCAGCCCCAGCATTTT. The full variable domain, with the rest looked up from reference TRBV18 and TRBJ1-5, is NAGVMQNPRHLVRRRGQEARLRCSPMKGHSHVYWYRQLPEEGLKFMVYLQKENIIDESGMPKERFSAEFPKEGPSILRIQQVVRGDSAAYFCASSPAENQPQHFGDGTRLSIL.

The chain recombines TRBV27 with TRBJ1-1, with D possibly TRBD1 on 6 matching bases. The V end lost 2 bases, the J end lost 4 bases, and 11 bases lay between the germline ends. CDR1 and CDR2 (germline): MNHEY, SMNVEV (reference sequence). CDR3 size: 14 residues. The CDR3 loop reads CASSLGGAGTEAFF. CDR3 nucleotide sequence: TGTGCCAGCAGTTTAGGGGGCGCGGGCACTGAAGCTTTCTTT.

The J gene is TRBJ1-3, the V gene TRBV5-6; TRBD1 agrees at 9 bases. In germline, CDR1 is SGHDT, CDR2 YYEEEE. The V gene end was trimmed by 3 bases and the J gene end by 1 base; junction bases not matched to a gene: 14. The length of the CDR3 is 19 residues. In nucleotides, the CDR3 is TGTGCCAGCAGCTCCATAACGTCTTGGGACAGGGTTTCTGGAAACACCATATATTTT. Its translation is CASSSITSWDRVSGNTIYF.

DNA for the CDR3: TGTGCCAGCATGGAGGACAGGGGACATGAAAAACTGTTTTTT. This translates into CASMEDRGHEKLFF. The chain uses TRBV6-1 and TRBJ1-4, with 9 bases identical to TRBD1. This CDR3 is 14 amino acids long. J lost 6 bases, V lost 7 bases, and 6 bases had no gene match. Looked up from germline, CDR1 is MNHNS and CDR2 is SASEGT.

The CDR3 spells CASRSKAGASYNEQFF. The CDR3 coding sequence is TGTGCCAGCAGATCTAAAGCGGGGGCCTCCTACAATGAGCAGTTCTTC. V gene TRBV7-2 combines with J gene TRBJ2-1; 8 bases are shared with TRBD2. Per germline, CDR1 SGHTA and CDR2 FQGNSA. This CDR3 is built from 16 residues. Trimming removed 6 bases from V and 0 bases from J; junction bases left unmatched: 7.

The J gene is TRBJ1-1, the V gene TRBV27, with D perhaps matching TRBD1 (5 bases). V lost 3 bases and J 2 bases, leaving 10 bases between the germline ends. The CDR3 loop spans 14 amino acids. Germline CDR1 MNHEY, CDR2 SMNVEV (reference sequence). The CDR3 DNA sequence: TGTGCCAGCAGTTTGGTCAGGGCAAACACTGAAGCTTTCTTT. Amino acids: CASSLVRANTEAFF.

The chain carries TRBV7-8 and TRBJ2-2; 8 nucleotides align to TRBD1. Per the germline V gene, CDR1 is SGHVS and CDR2 is FQNEAQ. Unmatched junction bases numbered 6, after V lost 5 bases and J lost 4 bases. There are 15 residues in the CDR3. CDR3 sequence (DNA): TGTGCCAGCAGCCTGCAGGGGGCTGGCACCGGGGAGCTGTTTTTT. Translation gives CASSLQGAGTGELFF.

CDR3 protein: CASSLVRGPNTEAFF. The CDR3 DNA is TGTGCCAGCAGCTTAGTTCGAGGCCCCAACACTGAAGCTTTCTTT. The chain employs TRBV7-8 and TRBJ1-1; the D is unclear. The CDR3 totals 15 residues. V was shortened by 1 base and J by 2 bases, with 11 bases between the two germline ends. Germline values: CDR1 SGHVS, CDR2 FQNEAQ. Using reference TRBV7-8 and TRBJ1-1 for the parts outside the CDR3, the full variable domain is GAGVSQSPRYKVAKRGQDVALRCDPISGHVSLFWYQQALGQGPEFLTYFQNEAQLDKSGLPSDRFFAERPEGSVSTLKIQRTQQEDSAVYLCASSLVRGPNTEAFFGQGTRLTVV.